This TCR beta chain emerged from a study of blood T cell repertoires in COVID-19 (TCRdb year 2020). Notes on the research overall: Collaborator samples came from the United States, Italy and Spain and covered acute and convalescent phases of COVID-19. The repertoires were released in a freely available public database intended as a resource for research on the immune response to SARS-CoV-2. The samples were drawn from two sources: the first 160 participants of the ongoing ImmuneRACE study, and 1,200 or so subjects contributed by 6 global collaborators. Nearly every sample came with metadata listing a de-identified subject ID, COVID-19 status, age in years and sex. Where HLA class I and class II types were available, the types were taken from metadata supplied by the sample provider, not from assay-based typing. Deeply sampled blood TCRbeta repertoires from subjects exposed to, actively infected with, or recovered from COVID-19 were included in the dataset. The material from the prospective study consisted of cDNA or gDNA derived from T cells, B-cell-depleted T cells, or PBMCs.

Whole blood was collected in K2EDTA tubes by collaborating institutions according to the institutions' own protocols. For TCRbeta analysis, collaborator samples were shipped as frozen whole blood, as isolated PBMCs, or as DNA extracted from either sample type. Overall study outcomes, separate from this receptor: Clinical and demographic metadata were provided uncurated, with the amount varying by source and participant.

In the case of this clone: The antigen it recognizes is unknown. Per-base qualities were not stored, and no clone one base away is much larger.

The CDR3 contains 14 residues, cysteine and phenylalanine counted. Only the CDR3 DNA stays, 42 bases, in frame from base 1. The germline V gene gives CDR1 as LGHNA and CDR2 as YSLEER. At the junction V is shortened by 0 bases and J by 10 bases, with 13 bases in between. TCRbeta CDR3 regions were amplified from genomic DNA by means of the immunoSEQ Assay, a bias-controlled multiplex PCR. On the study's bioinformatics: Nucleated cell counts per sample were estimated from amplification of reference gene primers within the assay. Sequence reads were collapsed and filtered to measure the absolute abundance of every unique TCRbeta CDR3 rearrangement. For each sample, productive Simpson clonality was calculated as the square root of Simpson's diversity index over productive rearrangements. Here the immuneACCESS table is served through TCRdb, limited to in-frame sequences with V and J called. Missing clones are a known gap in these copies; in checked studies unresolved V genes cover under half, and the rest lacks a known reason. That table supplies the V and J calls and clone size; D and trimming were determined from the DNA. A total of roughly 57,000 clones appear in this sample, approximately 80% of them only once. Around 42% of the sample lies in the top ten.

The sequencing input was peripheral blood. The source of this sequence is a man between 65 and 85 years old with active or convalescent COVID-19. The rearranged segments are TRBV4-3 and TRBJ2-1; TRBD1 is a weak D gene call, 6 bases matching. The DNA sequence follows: TGCGCCAGCAGCCAAGATTGGGACACCCGGGAGCAGTTCTTC. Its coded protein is CASSQDWDTREQFF.